The next 5 T cell receptor beta chains were all read from a single sample in a study of OX40 agonist ivuxolimab in advanced cancers. Clones were read by immunoSEQ multiplex PCR, and TCRdb kept only the in-frame ones, dropping some. The profile shows some 50,000 clones, roughly 90% of them singletons. Sample: CD4+ or CD8+ T cells sorted from blood, taken in a trial of the OX40 agonist ivuxolimab. Receptors originate from an adult with an advanced solid tumor such as melanoma, head and neck, liver or kidney cancer.

The chain joins TRBV5-4 to TRBJ2-7; the D gene is possibly TRBD2 (5 bases). The CDR3 consists of 14 residues. Germline V lookup: CDR1 SGHNT, CDR2 YYREEE (reference sequence). V was trimmed by 4 bases and J by 3 bases, leaving 14 bases between them. The CDR3 loop reads CASSRGDGDYEQYF. CDR3 nucleotide sequence: TGTGCCAGCAGCCGAGGAGACGGGGACTACGAGCAGTACTTC.

The chain joins TRBV6-1 to TRBJ1-5; D remains ambiguous. This CDR3 region has 13 residues. Germline CDR1 MNHNS, CDR2 SASEGT. Trimming removed 6 bases at V and 2 bases at J, with 8 bases between. The CDR3 protein is CASRWGRNQPQHF. The CDR3 nucleotides are TGTGCCAGCAGGTGGGGTCGCAATCAGCCCCAGCATTTT.

CDR3 nucleotides: TGTGCCTGGAGTGTAGGGCTAGGGGTCACAGATACGCAGTATTTT. It specifies CAWSVGLGVTDTQYF. The chain combines TRBV30 with TRBJ2-3, with a tentative D call TRBD1 (5 bases). This CDR3 is 15 amino acids long. Trimming left V 0 bases short and J 2 bases short, with 12 bases between. Looked up from germline, CDR1 is GTSNPN and CDR2 is SVGIG (reference sequence).

V and J are TRBV28 and TRBJ2-6, with D maybe TRBD1 (5 bases). Germline assignment: CDR1 MDHEN and CDR2 SYDVKM. The germline V and J ends were trimmed by 5 bases and 3 bases, with 14 bases remaining between them. This CDR3 region has 16 residues. In nucleotides, the CDR3 is TGTGCCAGCAGTCCGCTCAGGGTCCGTGGGGCCAACGTCCTGACTTTC. Amino acids: CASSPLRVRGANVLTF.

This clone was seen just once. The chain links TRBV10-3 to TRBJ1-6; 12 bases map to TRBD1. The germline CDR1 and CDR2 sequences are ENHRY and SYGVKD. The V segment lost 5 bases and the J segment 9 bases; nucleotides outside the gene matches: 5. The CDR3 consists of 15 residues. The CDR3 loop is CAISTPGQGASPLHF. The CDR3 DNA sequence: TGTGCCATCAGTACACCGGGACAGGGGGCTTCACCCCTCCACTTT.